The 9 T cell receptor beta chains below all came from one sample that was sequenced in a study of T cell repertoires in cytomegalovirus infection. Each CDR3 protein gets one entry after TCRdb re-called the reads with MiXCR. The table lists 200,000 to 250,000 distinct CDR3 sequences, roughly 34% of them singletons. No antigens are known for them. The sequences come from CD8+ T cells from cultured PBMCs, collected from culture after CMV antigen stimulation. All receptors come from a human donor in good health (CMV status not recorded). Some clones in this sample may be carry-over from other donors' samples.

The gene calls are TRBV6-6 and TRBJ2-7, with 7 positions matching TRBD1. Germline CDR1 MNHNY, CDR2 SVGAGI (reference sequence). V shed 5 bases, J shed 3 bases, and the junction held 4 bases outside the gene matches. The CDR3 loop spans 13 amino acids. CDR3 region: CASSANRGYEQYF. The CDR3 DNA sequence: TGTGCCAGCAGTGCCAACAGGGGCTACGAGCAGTACTTC.

This clonotype appeared a few times. The V call is TRBV7-9, the J call TRBJ1-1, with 7 bases that match TRBD1. The CDR3 totals 15 residues. From germline, CDR1 is SEHNR and CDR2 FQNEAQ (reference sequence). V trimming: 5 bases; J trimming: 4 bases; junction bases outside the gene matches: 10. The CDR3 nucleotides are TGTGCCAGCAGCCATCCTCAACAGGGGCGCACTGAAGCTTTCTTT. Translating it yields CASSHPQQGRTEAFF. Supplemented by reference TRBV7-9 and TRBJ1-1, the full variable domain reads DTGVSQNPRHKITKRGQNVTFRCDPISEHNRLYWYRQTLGQGPEFLTYFQNEAQLEKSRLLSDRFSAERPKGSFSTLEIQRTEQGDSAMYLCASSHPQQGRTEAFFGQGTRLTVV.

This clonotype was seen a few times. The chain is built from TRBV5-4 and TRBJ2-3, with a possible D match to TRBD2 (6 bases). The CDR3 extends over 16 amino acids. Germline lookup yields CDR1 SGHNT and CDR2 YYREEE (reference sequence). Trimming cost V 1 base and J 4 bases, with 16 bases left between them. The CDR3 protein is CASSLWDSGLPDTQYF. The CDR3 DNA sequence: TGTGCCAGCAGCTTGTGGGATAGCGGTCTCCCAGATACGCAGTATTTT.

The V and J genes are TRBV5-1 and TRBJ2-7; 9 bases are a match to TRBD1. Germline V gives CDR1 SGHRS, CDR2 YFSETQ. This CDR3 has 13 residues. The J segment lost 3 bases and the V segment lost 4 bases, leaving 2 bases of the junction unmatched. The CDR3: CASSTDRGYEQYF. Written as DNA, the CDR3 is TGCGCCAGCAGCACGGACAGGGGCTACGAGCAGTACTTC. Using reference TRBV5-1 and TRBJ2-7 for the parts outside the CDR3, the full variable domain is KAGVTQTPRYLIKTRGQQVTLSCSPISGHRSVSWYQQTPGQGLQFLFEYFSETQRNKGNFPGRFSGRQFSNSRSEMNVSTLELGDSALYLCASSTDRGYEQYFGPGTRLTVT.

The chain employs TRBV27 and TRBJ2-1, with 7 nucleotides matching TRBD1. This CDR3 comprises 17 residues. The junction had 14 bases not matched to a gene; V was cut back by 2 bases and J by 7 bases. Germline V gene sequence: CDR1 MNHEY, CDR2 SMNVEV (reference sequence). The CDR3: CASSLRESSRGNNEQFF. As DNA, the CDR3 is TGTGCCAGCAGTTTAAGGGAGAGTAGCAGGGGGAATAATGAGCAGTTCTTC.

In DNA, the CDR3 is TGTGCCATTGGGACGGATTCCTACAATGAGCAGTTCTTC. Protein: CAIGTDSYNEQFF. This rearrangement joins TRBV10-3 to TRBJ2-1; D might be TRBD1 or TRBD2, each matching 5 bases. The V and J ends lost 9 bases and 1 base respectively, with 10 bases between them. Germline values: CDR1 ENHRY, CDR2 SYGVKD. The CDR3 covers 13 residues.

The chain links TRBV6-6 to TRBJ2-1, with 15 bases matching TRBD2. This CDR3 is built from 16 residues. After removal of 7 bases from V and 7 bases from J, the junction contained 8 bases not matched to a gene. Germline-derived CDR1 and CDR2 are MNHNY and SVGAGI (reference sequence). CDR3 sequence (DNA): TGTGCCAGCACCTGGACTAGCGGGGGGGCCGCGAATGAGCAGTTCTTC. It translates to CASTWTSGGAANEQFF.

The chain recombines TRBV27 with TRBJ2-1; a weak D match, TRBD2 (7 bases). The CDR3 is made up of 14 amino acids. CDR1 MNHEY and CDR2 SMNVEV come from the germline V gene (reference sequence). Trimming took off 7 bases at V and 5 bases at J, with 15 bases between the two ends. For the CDR3, the DNA is TGTGCCAGCACCTGGGGGGGCCCCCACAATGAGCAGTTCTTC. It is translated as CASTWGGPHNEQFF.

The chain couples TRBV28 to TRBJ2-3; 8 bases align to TRBD2. The V segment lost 4 bases and the J segment 0 bases; nucleotides outside the gene matches: 9. The CDR3 covers 17 residues. CDR1 is MDHEN, CDR2 SYDVKM, per germline. Here the CDR3 DNA reads TGTGCCAGCAGTTGGAGCGGGAGCCTTTCTAGCACAGATACGCAGTATTTT. Translation: CASSWSGSLSSTDTQYF.